Sequencing of this T cell receptor (beta chain) was carried out in a study of blood T cell repertoires in COVID-19. Study-level background: Material from acute and convalescent COVID-19 was sourced from the United States, Italy and Spain. From T cells, B-cell-depleted T cells, or PBMCs came the material, which was cDNA or gDNA.

As handled by the study authors: Using reference gene primer amplification, nucleated cell counts were estimated. TCRdb's copy holds only in-frame clones and misses some; the assay was immunoSEQ multiplex PCR. Clone size and V and J calls were adopted from that table, with D and trimming inferred from the DNA. The sample records about 75,000 clones, roughly 87% being singletons. The ends were cut back, 9 bases at V and 0 bases at J, with 9 bases in the middle. CDR1 MDHEN and CDR2 SYDVKM come from the germline V gene. CDR3 length equals 12 residues. The source of this sequence is a woman between 50 and 59 years old with acute or convalescent COVID-19. The gene calls are TRBV28 and TRBJ2-7; TRBD1 is a possible D gene (6 bases). The sample taken for sequencing was peripheral blood. CDR3 residues: CASGQFSYEQYF. The CDR3 nucleotides read TGTGCCAGTGGACAGTTCTCCTACGAGCAGTACTTC.